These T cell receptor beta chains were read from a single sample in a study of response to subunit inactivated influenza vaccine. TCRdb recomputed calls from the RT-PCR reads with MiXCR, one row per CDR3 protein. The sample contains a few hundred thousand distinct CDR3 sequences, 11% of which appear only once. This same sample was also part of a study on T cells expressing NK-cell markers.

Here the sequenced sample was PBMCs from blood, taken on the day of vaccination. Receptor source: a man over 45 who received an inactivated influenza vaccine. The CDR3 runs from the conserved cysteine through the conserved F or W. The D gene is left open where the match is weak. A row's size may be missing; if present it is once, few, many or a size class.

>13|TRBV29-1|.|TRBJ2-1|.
TGCAGCGTCAACAGGGTAACCTACAATGAGCAGTTCTTC
CSVNRVTYNEQFF
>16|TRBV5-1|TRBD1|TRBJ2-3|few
TGCGCCAGCAGCTGGTCGACAGGGGGGGTCGCAGATACGCAGTATTTT
CASSWSTGGVADTQYF
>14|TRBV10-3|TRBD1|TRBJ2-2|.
TGTGCCATCAGTGAACCCCGGGACAGCGGGGAGCTGTTTTTT
CAISEPRDSGELFF
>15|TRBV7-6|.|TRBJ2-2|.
TGTGCCAGCAGCTTAACGGGCGGTCGACCCGGGGAGCTGTTTTTT
CASSLTGGRPGELFF
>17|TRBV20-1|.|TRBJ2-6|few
TGCAGTGCTAGAGATTACAGGGAGAGCTCTGGGGCCAACGTCCTGACTTTC
CSARDYRESSGANVLTF
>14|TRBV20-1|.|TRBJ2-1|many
TGCAGTGCTAGCGATCCGATTAGGATCCATGAGCAGTTCTTC
CSASDPIRIHEQFF
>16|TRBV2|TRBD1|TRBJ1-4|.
TGTGCCAGCGGGGACAGGGACTTTCCAACTAATGAAAAACTGTTTTTT
CASGDRDFPTNEKLFF
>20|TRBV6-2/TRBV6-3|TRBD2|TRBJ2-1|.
TGTGCCAGCAGTCACTTACAGGGACTAGCGGGAGTGAGCTCCTACAATGAGCAGTTCTTC
CASSHLQGLAGVSSYNEQFF
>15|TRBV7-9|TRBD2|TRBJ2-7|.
TGTGCCAGCAGCTTAGCTAGCGGGGCCTCCTACGAGCAGTACTTC
CASSLASGASYEQYF
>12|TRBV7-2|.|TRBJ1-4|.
TGTGCCAGCAGCCCCAGGACGGGAAAACTGTTTTTT
CASSPRTGKLFF
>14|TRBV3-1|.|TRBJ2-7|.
TGTGCCAGCAGCCAAGTCGACGGGACCTACGAGCAGTACTTC
CASSQVDGTYEQYF
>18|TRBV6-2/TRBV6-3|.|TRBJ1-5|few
TGTGCCAGCAGCTTACGGTTCATAGGAGCCAATAGCAATCAGCCCCAGCATTTT
CASSLRFIGANSNQPQHF
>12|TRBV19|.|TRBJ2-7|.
TGTGCCAGTAGTATCGGACAACACGAGCAGTACTTC
CASSIGQHEQYF
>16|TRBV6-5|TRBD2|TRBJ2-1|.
TGTGCCAGCAGTTACTCGAATTTAGCGGGGAACAATGAGCAGTTCTTC
CASSYSNLAGNNEQFF
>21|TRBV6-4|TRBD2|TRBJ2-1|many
TGTGCCAGCAGGACCGACAGGGGGAAGGGACTAGCGGGAGGTTCAATTGATGAGCAGTTCTTC
CASRTDRGKGLAGGSIDEQFF
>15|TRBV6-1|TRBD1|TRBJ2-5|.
TGTGCCAGCAGTCCGGACAGGAGAACTCAAGAGACCCAGTACTTC
CASSPDRRTQETQYF
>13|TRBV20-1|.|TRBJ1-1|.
TGCAGTGCCCTGACTCCAATGAACACTGAAGCTTTCTTT
CSALTPMNTEAFF
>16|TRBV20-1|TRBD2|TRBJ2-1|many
TGCAGTGCTAGAGCTAAGACTAGCGGGGGTCCGGGTGAGCAGTTCTTC
CSARAKTSGGPGEQFF
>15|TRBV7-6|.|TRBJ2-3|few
TGTGCCAGCAGCTTAAAAGACTCTAGCACAGATACGCAGTATTTT
CASSLKDSSTDTQYF
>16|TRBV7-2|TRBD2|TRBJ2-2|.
TGTGCCAGCAGCTCCCTAGGTAGCGGGGGGATAACGGAGCTGTTTTTT
CASSSLGSGGITELFF
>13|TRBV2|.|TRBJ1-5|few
TGTGCCAGCAGTGAAGGGTTTCGGGACACCGAGCATTTT
CASSEGFRDTEHF
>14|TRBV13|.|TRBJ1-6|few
TGTGCCAGCAGCTCCTGGGGGAGAGATTCACCCCTCCACTTT
CASSSWGRDSPLHF
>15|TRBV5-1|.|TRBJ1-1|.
TGCGCCAGCAGCCCGCTGTTAGGACGGAACACTGAAGCTTTCTTT
CASSPLLGRNTEAFF
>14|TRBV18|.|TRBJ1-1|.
TGTGCCAGCTCCCCACAGTCCAGGAACACTGAAGCTTTCTTT
CASSPQSRNTEAFF
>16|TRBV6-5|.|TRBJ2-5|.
TGTGCCAGCAGTTACTCCCGGCTTGGGTACCAAGAGACCCAGTACTTC
CASSYSRLGYQETQYF
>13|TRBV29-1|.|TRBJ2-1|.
TGCAGCGTTCGGACAGCAATGGGCAATGAGCAGTTCTTC
CSVRTAMGNEQFF
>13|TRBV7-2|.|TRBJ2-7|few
TGTGCCAGCAGCATTACAGATTCCTACGAGCAGTACTTC
CASSITDSYEQYF
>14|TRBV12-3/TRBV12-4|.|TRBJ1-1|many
TGTGCCAGCACCCTGAGGACGGTGGGTACTGAAGCTTTCTTT
CASTLRTVGTEAFF
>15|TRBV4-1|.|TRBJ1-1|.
TGCGCCAGCAGCCAAGATCTCAGAGTGAACACTGAAGCTTTCTTT
CASSQDLRVNTEAFF
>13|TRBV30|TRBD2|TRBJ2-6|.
TGTGCCTGGGGGGAGGGTGGGGCCAACGTCCTGACTTTC
CAWGEGGANVLTF
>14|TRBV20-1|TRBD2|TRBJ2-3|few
TGCAGTGCCGGGACTAGCGGGGGGGCGGATACGCAGTATTTT
CSAGTSGGADTQYF
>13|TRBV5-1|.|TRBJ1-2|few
TGCGCCAGCAGCTTGGCCTGGAGAGCTGGCTACACCTTC
CASSLAWRAGYTF
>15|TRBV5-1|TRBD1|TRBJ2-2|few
TGCGCCAGCAGCATAAAACAGGGGTCCACCGGGGAGCTGTTTTTT
CASSIKQGSTGELFF
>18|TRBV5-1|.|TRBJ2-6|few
TGCGCCAGCAAGGCGAGCGGGACAGCTTACTCTGGGGCCAACGTCCTGACTTTC
CASKASGTAYSGANVLTF
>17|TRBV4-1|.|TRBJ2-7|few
TGCGCCAGCAGCCCTGCCCCACCGGGCACCCCATCCTACGAGCAGTACTTC
CASSPAPPGTPSYEQYF